The 11 T cell receptor beta chains below all came from one sample that was sequenced in a study of cytomegalovirus exposure and HLA in healthy donors. Primers included in the PCR were 60 Vbeta and 13 Jbeta primers. Some clones are missing from TCRdb's copy, which holds only in-frame ones; the method was immunoSEQ multiplex PCR. The data show 150,000 to 200,000 clones, 70% to 80% seen once. Sequenced input: PBMCs. These receptors were obtained from a woman in her 50s in good health and CMV-seronegative.

The chain links TRBV5-1 to TRBJ1-3, with 8 nucleotides matching TRBD1. This CDR3 has 16 amino acids. The V gene end was trimmed by 0 bases and the J gene end by 2 bases; junction bases not matched to a gene: 4. Germline V lookup: CDR1 SGHRS, CDR2 YFSETQ. For the CDR3, the DNA is TGCGCCAGCAGCTTGGCCCCGACAGGGGCTGGAAACACCATATATTTT. Its protein product is CASSLAPTGAGNTIYF.

Here the CDR3 reads CASSLARRQETQYF. The CDR3 nucleotides are TGTGCCAGCAGCTTAGCCCGCCGGCAAGAGACCCAGTACTTC. V gene TRBV7-8 combines with J gene TRBJ2-5; D gene uncertain. Germline CDR1 is SGHVS and CDR2 is FQNEAQ. The V end lost 0 bases, the J end lost 2 bases, and 7 bases lay between the germline ends. The CDR3 runs to 14 residues.

This clone was seen a single time. The rearrangement uses TRBV2 and TRBJ1-2; a possible D gene is TRBD1 (5 bases). The CDR3 has 12 amino acids. V was cut by 7 bases and J by 12 bases, with 18 bases left in between. CDR1 and CDR2 (germline): SNHLY, FYNNEI. In nucleotides, the CDR3 is TGTGCCAGCATCCTTTTTGCGGAAGGGGACACCTTC. This translates into CASILFAEGDTF. Drawing the rest from reference TRBV2 and TRBJ1-2, the complete variable domain is EPEVTQTPSHQVTQMGQEVILRCVPISNHLYFYWYRQILGQKVEFLVSFYNNEISEKSEIFDDQFSVERPDGSNFTLKIRSTKLEDSAMYFCASILFAEGDTFGSGTRLTVV.

The V gene is TRBV5-4, the J gene TRBJ1-2, with 7 positions matching TRBD1. The CDR3 is 14 amino acids. V shed 6 bases and J 3 bases; nucleotides not matched to a gene: 8. From germline, CDR1 is SGHNT and CDR2 YYREEE (reference sequence). The chain's CDR3 is CASTGGGRYYGYTF. CDR3 bases: TGTGCCAGCACGGGAGGGGGCAGGTACTATGGCTACACCTTC.

This sequence joins TRBV11-3 and TRBJ2-2, with D unclear. The CDR3 spans 15 residues. Between the trimmed V and J ends, which lost 0 bases and 3 bases, there was a span of 8 bases. From germline, CDR1 is SGHNT and CDR2 YENEEA. The CDR3 bases are TGTGCCAGCAGCTTAGAGGGTCGGGACACCGGGGAGCTGTTTTTT. Translated, it gives CASSLEGRDTGELFF.

This clone was counted between two and nine times. The chain recombines TRBV28 with TRBJ2-1; 10 bases line up with TRBD2. Trimming took 1 base from V and 7 from J; bases not matched to a gene: 10. The germline V gene has CDR1 MDHEN and CDR2 SYDVKM. The length of the CDR3 is 17 residues. CDR3 in DNA: TGTGCCAGCAGTTTATCGTGGGCTAGCGGGAGTGGTAATGAGCAGTTCTTC. This translates into CASSLSWASGSGNEQFF.

This clone is a singleton in its sample. The CDR3 protein is CASSQGGGRSPLHF. CDR3 sequence (DNA): TGTGCCAGCAGCCAAGGTGGGGGCCGGTCACCCCTCCACTTT. V and J are TRBV14 and TRBJ1-6; perhaps TRBD1 as D (6 bases). The V end lost 1 base, the J end lost 10 bases, and 11 bases lay between the germline ends. Looked up from germline, CDR1 is SGHDN and CDR2 is FVKESK. The CDR3 is 14 residues long.

The chain joins TRBV5-4 to TRBJ2-2, with D possibly TRBD2 on 5 matching bases. V dropped 4 bases and J dropped 4 bases, with 14 bases sitting between them. There are 15 residues in the CDR3. The germline CDR1 and CDR2 sequences are SGHNT and YYREEE (reference sequence). The CDR3 coding sequence is TGTGCCAGCAGCCCGGTAACGGGGTCCACCGGGGAGCTGTTTTTT. Translation gives CASSPVTGSTGELFF.

The chain uses TRBV2 and TRBJ2-2; 7 bases map to TRBD1. Germline V gene data show CDR1 as SNHLY and CDR2 as FYNNEI. V was pared by 7 bases and J by 4 bases, with 6 bases of the junction left unmatched. The CDR3 covers 14 residues. CDR3 nucleotide sequence: TGTGCCAGCACCGACAGGGCGAGCACCGGGGAGCTGTTTTTT. As protein: CASTDRASTGELFF.

The chain uses TRBV13 and TRBJ2-5, with 10 bases fitting TRBD1. The J call may not be correct, given that the DNA end is closer to TRBJ2-7. Germline CDR1 is PRHDT and CDR2 is FYEKMQ (reference sequence). The CDR3 spans 15 residues. The CDR3 DNA sequence: TGTGCCAGCAGCCCCAGGACAGGGGGAGAGAACGAGCAGTACTTC. Translated, it gives CASSPRTGGENEQYF.

V and J are TRBV11-2 and TRBJ1-1, with D perhaps TRBD1 (5 bases). The CDR3 consists of 15 residues. Trimming took 1 base from V and 2 from J, leaving 11 bases between them. Germline V gene sequence: CDR1 SGHAT, CDR2 FQNNGV. In DNA form, the CDR3 reads TGTGCCAGCAGCTTAGTGGCAGGGATCAACACTGAAGCTTTCTTT. This codes for CASSLVAGINTEAFF.